This passage covers 22 T cell receptor beta chains from one sample sequenced in a study of T cell responses to AZD1222 COVID-19 vaccine (dated by TCRdb to 2020 to 2023). In light of the paper, this sample's time point label describes: baseline before first vaccination. The library was made by the immunoSEQ multiplex PCR assay. Drawn from immuneACCESS, this table holds only the in-frame rearrangements with V and J called that TCRdb kept. Clones are partly lost; checked studies trace under half to an unresolved V gene and leave the rest unexplained. The sample table holds 140,000 or so clones, of which roughly 90% were seen once. Over 3.5% of the sample belongs to the ten largest clones. This specimen was peripheral blood, taken on day 0 of AZD1222 vaccination. All receptors come from an adult in good health.

The gene calls are TRBV19 and TRBJ1-2; 8 bases map to TRBD1. V shed 1 base and J 4 bases; nucleotides not matched to a gene: 11. CDR1 and CDR2 from the germline V gene are LNHDA and SQIVND (reference sequence). CDR3 length equals 17 residues. As DNA, the CDR3 is TGTGCCAGTAGTATAGCGGGCAGGGGGCGCGAGGGCTATGGCTACACCTTC. Translated, it gives CASSIAGRGREGYGYTF.

This clone was seen just once. The J gene is TRBJ1-1, the V gene TRBV5-1, with unresolved D. The CDR3 is 15 amino acids. Germline V lookup: CDR1 SGHRS, CDR2 YFSETQ. V lost 4 bases, J lost 8 bases, and 21 bases lay in between. The CDR3: CASSLDTTLPLEAFF. The CDR3 DNA reads as TGCGCCAGCAGCCTCGACACGACTTTACCGCTAGAAGCTTTCTTT.

V is TRBV5-1 and J is TRBJ1-5, with no clear D. Germline V gene sequence: CDR1 SGHRS, CDR2 YFSETQ. The CDR3 extends over 15 amino acids. With 1 base removed from V and 4 bases from J, the gap between germline ends came to 12 bases. CDR3 residues: CASSLTGIGNQPQHF. CDR3 sequence (DNA): TGCGCCAGCAGCTTGACGGGGATTGGGAATCAGCCCCAGCATTTT.

The CDR3 region is CASSPRTGATANTGELFF. The CDR3 nucleotides read TGCGCCAGCAGCCCCCGGACAGGGGCCACAGCGAACACCGGGGAGCTGTTTTTT. The chain joins TRBV5-1 to TRBJ2-2, with 9 bases matching TRBD1. Germline trimming cut 4 bases from V and 0 bases from J; bases unmatched to any gene: 10. Germline assignment: CDR1 SGHRS and CDR2 YFSETQ. CDR3 length equals 18 residues.

The chain has TRBV2 and TRBJ2-5; D not resolved. This CDR3 has 12 residues. Germline values: CDR1 SNHLY, CDR2 FYNNEI. V was cut by 4 bases and J by 1 base, with 4 bases left in between. This CDR3 is CASSATQETQYF. For the CDR3, the DNA is TGTGCCAGCAGTGCAACCCAAGAGACCCAGTACTTC. Full variable domain (remainder filled in from reference TRBV2 and TRBJ2-5): EPEVTQTPSHQVTQMGQEVILRCVPISNHLYFYWYRQILGQKVEFLVSFYNNEISEKSEIFDDQFSVERPDGSNFTLKIRSTKLEDSAMYFCASSATQETQYFGPGTRLLVL.

The V and J genes are TRBV11-2 and TRBJ2-5, with TRBD2 matching over 9 bases. The CDR3 consists of 14 residues. Looked up from germline, CDR1 is SGHAT and CDR2 is FQNNGV. V lost 3 bases, J lost 6 bases, and 5 bases stayed unmatched. The CDR3 coding sequence is TGTGCCAGCAGCTTGCGGGGGGGCGGGAAGACCCAGTACTTC. It codes for CASSLRGGGKTQYF.

This chain links TRBV2 with TRBJ2-7, with D perhaps TRBD2 (5 bases). Germline V gene sequence: CDR1 SNHLY, CDR2 FYNNEI. Trimming shortened V by 8 bases and J by 0 bases, and 8 bases separated the two germline ends. The CDR3 contains 12 residues. The DNA for the CDR3 is TGTGCCAGCCGCGGAGGCTCCTACGAGCAGTACTTC. This codes for CASRGGSYEQYF.

V usage is TRBV27 and J usage is TRBJ2-3; maybe TRBD1 (5 bases). Trimming took off 5 bases at V and 7 bases at J, with 16 bases between the two ends. Germline CDR1 MNHEY, CDR2 SMNVEV (reference sequence). The CDR3 loop spans 14 amino acids. CDR3: CASSPRQSLYTQYF. In nucleotides, the CDR3 is TGTGCCAGCAGTCCTAGACAGAGCCTCTATACGCAGTATTTT.

The V gene is TRBV18, the J gene TRBJ1-1; 8 nucleotides match TRBD1. Germline loops: CDR1 KGHSH, CDR2 LQKENI. The ends lost 2 bases at V and 1 base at J; junction bases unmatched: 6. The CDR3 loop spans 16 amino acids. The CDR3 sequence is CASSPRQGAGNTEAFF. The DNA of the CDR3 is TGTGCCAGCTCACCAAGGCAGGGGGCAGGGAACACTGAAGCTTTCTTT.

This chain connects TRBV9 to TRBJ2-1; 14 bases line up with TRBD2. This CDR3 has 18 residues. The germline CDR1 and CDR2 sequences are SGDLS and YYNGEE. J gave up 5 bases and V 3 bases, and 10 bases lay outside the gene matches. The DNA for the CDR3 is TGTGCCAGCAGCGGAAGACTAGCGGGAGGGCCTAAGGACAATGAGCAGTTCTTC. It translates to CASSGRLAGGPKDNEQFF.

The chain uses TRBV18 and TRBJ1-2; D remains ambiguous. V was clipped by 2 bases and J by 8 bases, with 12 bases between them. The CDR3 length is 13 residues. The V gene's germline CDR1 is KGHSH and CDR2 LQKENI. The CDR3 nucleotides read TGTGCCAGCTCACCAGAGGTAGTGGACGGCTACACCTTC. This sequence encodes CASSPEVVDGYTF.

This chain uses TRBV19 with TRBJ2-2, with TRBD2 matching 7 bases. After removal of 3 bases from V and 3 bases from J, the junction contained 1 base not matched to a gene. This CDR3 has 14 amino acids. The germline CDR1 and CDR2 sequences are LNHDA and SQIVND (reference sequence). CDR3 DNA sequence: TGTGCCAGTAGTATGGGAGGGGACACCGGGGAGCTGTTTTTT. Translating gives CASSMGGDTGELFF.

Remarks on this clone: Other nucleotide sequences in the sample specify the same CDR3. The chain is built from TRBV28 and TRBJ1-6; perhaps TRBD1 as D (5 bases). There are 15 residues in the CDR3. Germline CDR1 MDHEN, CDR2 SYDVKM. V lost 2 bases, J lost 1 base, and 6 bases lay in between. The CDR3: CASSLGGSYNSPLHF. CDR3 nucleotides: TGTGCCAGCAGTTTAGGGGGATCCTATAATTCACCCCTCCACTTT. Supplemented by reference TRBV28 and TRBJ1-6, the full variable domain reads DVKVTQSSRYLVKRTGEKVFLECVQDMDHENMFWYRQDPGLGLRLIYFSYDVKMKEKGDIPEGYSVSREKKERFSLILESASTNQTSMYLCASSLGGSYNSPLHFGNGTRLTVT.

This chain joins TRBV19 and TRBJ1-5; possible D gene TRBD1, 5 bases. With 4 bases removed from V and 4 bases from J, the gap between germline ends came to 14 bases. Germline values: CDR1 LNHDA, CDR2 SQIVND (reference sequence). This CDR3 contains 15 residues. The CDR3 DNA follows: TGTGCCAGTAGTAAATGTGGGGGAGGAAATCAGCCCCAGCATTTT. It is translated as CASSKCGGGNQPQHF.

The chain recombines TRBV5-1 with TRBJ2-1, with D perhaps matching TRBD1 (5 bases). Germline loops: CDR1 SGHRS, CDR2 YFSETQ. The length of the CDR3 is 13 residues. V was clipped by 5 bases and J by 7 bases, with 13 bases between them. The CDR3 loop reads CASSRQGRNEQFF. CDR3 nucleotide sequence: TGCGCCAGCAGTAGGCAGGGTAGGAATGAGCAGTTCTTC.

This sequence joins TRBV6-5 and TRBJ2-7; TRBD1 matches at 12 bases. J lost 4 bases, V lost 7 bases, and 5 bases had no gene match. Germline V gene data show CDR1 as MNHEY and CDR2 as SVGAGI. The CDR3 consists of 14 residues. CDR3 nucleotides: TGTGCCAGCAAGGGACAGGGGGCCTGGTACGAGCAGTACTTC. Amino acid sequence: CASKGQGAWYEQYF.

This clone was counted once. V usage is TRBV5-6 and J usage is TRBJ1-2, with 7 bases aligning to TRBD1. Germline lookup yields CDR1 SGHDT and CDR2 YYEEEE. This CDR3 has 15 amino acids. V lost 0 bases and J lost 4; bases outside the gene matches: 6. CDR3 region: CASSLGDRPFYGYTF. The DNA of the CDR3 is TGTGCCAGCAGCTTGGGGGACAGACCTTTCTATGGCTACACCTTC.

This rearrangement joins TRBV9 to TRBJ2-1, with 7 bases identical to TRBD2. Germline-derived CDR1 and CDR2 are SGDLS and YYNGEE. Germline trimming cut 4 bases from V and 5 bases from J; bases unmatched to any gene: 9. The CDR3 has 15 residues. This chain's CDR3 is CASSRNGGSNNEQFF. The CDR3 DNA reads as TGTGCCAGCAGCCGTAACGGGGGGTCCAACAATGAGCAGTTCTTC.

The chain couples TRBV28 to TRBJ2-1; D gene ambiguous. Germline CDR1 MDHEN, CDR2 SYDVKM. V lost 10 bases to trimming and J lost 3 bases, with 4 bases between them. The CDR3 contains 10 residues. The CDR3 region has the DNA TGTGCCACCCACTACAATGAGCAGTTCTTC. Translating it yields CATHYNEQFF.

As DNA, the CDR3 is TGTGCCAGCAGCGCGGGCCCTAACTATGGCTACACCTTC. Protein product: CASSAGPNYGYTF. The chain employs TRBV11-3 and TRBJ1-2; D gene uncertain. CDR1 SGHNT and CDR2 YENEEA come from the germline V gene. Trimming left V 5 bases short and J 0 bases short, with 7 bases between. CDR3 length: 13 amino acids.

This chain links TRBV7-9 with TRBJ1-1; 10 bases are a match to TRBD1. CDR1 and CDR2 (germline): SEHNR, FQNEAQ (reference sequence). The trim removed 5 bases at V and 1 base at J, leaving 7 bases unmatched. This CDR3 spans 16 amino acids. The CDR3 DNA reads TGTGCCAGCAGCGCCCGGGACAGGGGTAGGAACACTGAAGCTTTCTTT. Translation: CASSARDRGRNTEAFF.

This clone appeared once. J is TRBJ1-2 and V is TRBV18; perhaps TRBD1 as D (6 bases). Trimming took 3 bases from V and 5 from J, leaving 13 bases between them. The CDR3 totals 14 residues. Germline V lookup: CDR1 KGHSH, CDR2 LQKENI. This CDR3 reads CASSPDREGYGYTF. The CDR3 DNA reads as TGTGCCAGCTCACCGGACAGAGAAGGATATGGCTACACCTTC. Supplemented by reference TRBV18 and TRBJ1-2, the full variable domain reads NAGVMQNPRHLVRRRGQEARLRCSPMKGHSHVYWYRQLPEEGLKFMVYLQKENIIDESGMPKERFSAEFPKEGPSILRIQQVVRGDSAAYFCASSPDREGYGYTFGSGTRLTVV.